The 32 T cell receptor beta chains below all came from one sample that was sequenced in a study of sequential checkpoint blockade in melanoma. Treatment here: randomized to nivolumab then ipilimumab (arm A) or the reverse (arm B). Clones were read by immunoSEQ multiplex PCR, and TCRdb kept only the in-frame ones, dropping some. The sample has about 12,000 clones, almost 80% seen once. Sample: CD8+ T cells sorted from blood (inferred from file names), taken from a patient given nivolumab and ipilimumab in sequence. Receptor source: a human donor with melanoma.

V is TRBV5-1 and J is TRBJ2-1; a weak D match, TRBD1 (5 bases). The CDR3 consists of 13 residues. Germline CDR1 reads SGHRS; CDR2 reads YFSETQ. The germline V and J ends were trimmed by 1 base and 9 bases, with 11 bases remaining between them. The CDR3 DNA follows: TGCGCCAGCAGCTTGAGGACAAAGCTTGAGCAGTTCTTC. The encoded protein is CASSLRTKLEQFF.

The rearrangement uses TRBV13 and TRBJ2-1, with 7 bases lining up with TRBD2. This CDR3 spans 15 amino acids. Germline assignment: CDR1 PRHDT and CDR2 FYEKMQ (reference sequence). V was pared by 5 bases and J by 4 bases, with 8 bases of the junction left unmatched. CDR3: CASSRPASGYNEQFF. The CDR3, as DNA: TGTGCCAGCAGCCGCCCCGCTAGCGGATACAATGAGCAGTTCTTC.

The table lists this clone with a few counts. This chain uses TRBV4-3 with TRBJ2-3; D is perhaps TRBD1 (6 bases). The germline V and J ends were trimmed by 1 base and 6 bases, with 8 bases remaining between them. This CDR3 is built from 13 residues. Germline V CDR1 and CDR2: LGHNA, YSLEER. The CDR3 DNA is TGCGCCAGCAGCCAAGGCCAGGGGGATACGCAGTATTTT. Translation: CASSQGQGDTQYF.

This chain uses TRBV15 with TRBJ2-3; 8 bases fit TRBD2. Germline CDR1 and CDR2: LNHNV and YYDKDF (reference sequence). V lost 6 bases to trimming and J lost 6 bases; unmatched junction nucleotides: 5. This CDR3 region has 13 residues. The DNA for the CDR3 is TGTGCCACCAGTCCGGGGGGGCCGGATACGCAGTATTTT. Translated, it gives CATSPGGPDTQYF.

The chain carries TRBV5-4 and TRBJ2-7; D is possibly TRBD2 (5 bases). Trimming removed 0 bases from V and 1 base from J, with 5 bases in between. Germline V lookup: CDR1 SGHNT, CDR2 YYREEE (reference sequence). CDR3 length equals 13 residues. The CDR3 spells CASSLERSYEQYF. The CDR3 DNA reads as TGTGCCAGCAGCTTGGAGCGGTCCTACGAGCAGTACTTC.

About this clone: One end of the junction fails to match germline, which may point to a read error. This chain joins TRBV6-5 and TRBJ1-2; weak D call: TRBD1 (6 bases). Germline CDR1 reads MNHEY; CDR2 reads SVGAGI. The CDR3 extends over 11 amino acids. The CDR3 protein is CASSYWGRTYF. CDR3 bases: TGTGCCAGCAGTTACTGGGGGCGTACCTACTTC.

The V and J genes are TRBV5-4 and TRBJ1-2, with 9 nucleotides matching TRBD1. Germline V lookup: CDR1 SGHNT, CDR2 YYREEE (reference sequence). J was trimmed by 6 bases and V by 0 bases; bases with no gene match: 9. The CDR3 totals 16 residues. The chain's CDR3 is CASSLAGTGKLDGYTF. CDR3 coding DNA: TGTGCCAGCAGCTTGGCCGGGACAGGGAAACTAGATGGCTACACCTTC.

Details on this clone: A junction end diverges from the germline sequence, so it may reflect a read error. The chain joins TRBV7-8 to TRBJ1-5, with 7 nucleotides matching TRBD1. This CDR3 has 15 amino acids. Germline V gene data show CDR1 as SGHVS and CDR2 as FQNEAQ. As DNA, the CDR3 is TGTGCCAGCAGCTTGGTGACAGGGCGCAAGCAGCCCCAGCATTTT. This encodes CASSLVTGRKQPQHF. Complete variable domain (other parts from reference TRBV7-8 and TRBJ1-5): GAGVSQSPRYKVAKRGQDVALRCDPISGHVSLFWYQQALGQGPEFLTYFQNEAQLDKSGLPSDRFFAERPEGSVSTLKIQRTQQEDSAVYLCASSLVTGRKQPQHFGDGTRLSIL.

J is TRBJ1-4 and V is TRBV5-4, with D possibly matching TRBD1 (6 bases). The CDR3 consists of 15 residues. The V and J ends lost 2 bases and 7 bases respectively, with 15 bases between them. Germline CDR1 is SGHNT and CDR2 is YYREEE (reference sequence). This CDR3 is CASSLWGRGFEKLFF. DNA of the CDR3: TGTGCCAGCAGCTTATGGGGGCGCGGCTTTGAAAAACTGTTTTTT.

The chain couples TRBV30 to TRBJ2-7, with TRBD2 as a possible D gene (7 bases). The CDR3 spans 12 residues. CDR1 is GTSNPN, CDR2 SVGIG, per germline (reference sequence). V gave up 5 bases and J gave up 1 base, with 9 bases separating them. The CDR3 DNA follows: TGTGCCTGGGGGGGGGCTTCCTACGAGCAGTACTTC. Encoded protein: CAWGGASYEQYF.

The J gene is TRBJ2-7, the V gene TRBV5-1, with TRBD1 matching over 9 bases. This CDR3 has 12 amino acids. Germline CDR1 and CDR2: SGHRS and YFSETQ. V lost 3 bases, J lost 6 bases, and 1 base stayed unmatched. CDR3 in amino acids: CASSWTGAEQYF. For the CDR3, the DNA is TGCGCCAGCAGCTGGACAGGGGCCGAGCAGTACTTC.

The genes are TRBV27 and TRBJ2-7; D might be TRBD1 (5 bases). The CDR3 is 12 amino acids. The V gene's germline CDR1 is MNHEY and CDR2 SMNVEV (reference sequence). V lost 4 bases and J lost 6, with 10 bases in between. The CDR3 nucleotides read TGTGCCAGCAGTTCAACAGGTAGCGAGCAGTACTTC. It specifies CASSSTGSEQYF.

The chain couples TRBV19 to TRBJ2-1; the D gene is possibly TRBD2 (5 bases). This CDR3 spans 13 amino acids. The germline V and J ends were trimmed by 2 bases and 7 bases, with 9 bases remaining between them. Germline V gene data show CDR1 as LNHDA and CDR2 as SQIVND (reference sequence). The DNA of the CDR3 is TGTGCCAGTAGTATACTAGCTCGGAATGAGCAGTTCTTC. Encoded protein: CASSILARNEQFF.

The rearrangement links TRBV15 to TRBJ1-5, with 7 bases lining up with TRBD1. The CDR3 has 15 amino acids. V shed 1 base and J 3 bases; nucleotides not matched to a gene: 3. Per the germline V gene, CDR1 is LNHNV and CDR2 is YYDKDF (reference sequence). CDR3 in amino acids: CATSRGTGYNQPQHF. CDR3 DNA sequence: TGTGCCACCAGCAGAGGGACAGGATACAATCAGCCCCAGCATTTT.

This clone was seen just once. J is TRBJ1-2 and V is TRBV15; 8 nucleotides align to TRBD1. CDR1 and CDR2 from the germline V gene are LNHNV and YYDKDF (reference sequence). The CDR3 covers 13 residues. Trimming took 5 bases from V and 4 from J; bases not matched to a gene: 3. The CDR3 is CATSPGTGYGYTF. CDR3 nucleotide sequence: TGTGCCACCAGCCCGGGGACAGGCTATGGCTACACCTTC.

The chain employs TRBV19 and TRBJ1-3; unclear D gene. V was clipped by 11 bases and J by 1 base, with 6 bases between them. This CDR3 is built from 11 residues. Looked up from germline, CDR1 is LNHDA and CDR2 is SQIVND (reference sequence). The CDR3 DNA follows: TGTGCCGCCGGGTCTGGAAACACCATATATTTT. It is translated as CAAGSGNTIYF.

The chain recombines TRBV5-4 with TRBJ2-6; the D gene is possibly TRBD1 (6 bases). The CDR3 has 15 residues. Deletions cut 3 bases from V and 1 base from J, with 8 bases between. CDR1 and CDR2 (germline): SGHNT, YYREEE (reference sequence). CDR3 nucleotide sequence: TGTGCCAGCAGCTCACAGGGTTCTGGGGCCAACGTCCTGACTTTC. Its translation is CASSSQGSGANVLTF.

The genes are TRBV5-6 and TRBJ2-7, with D tentatively TRBD1 (6 bases). The V end was cut by 1 base, the J end by 2 bases, with 7 bases between. Germline V gives CDR1 SGHDT, CDR2 YYEEEE. The CDR3 is 13 residues long. CDR3 nucleotide sequence: TGTGCCAGCAGCTTGCGACAGGCCTACGAGCAGTACTTC. Translating gives CASSLRQAYEQYF.

The chain links TRBV7-6 to TRBJ2-7; 10 nucleotides line up with TRBD1. The V segment lost 0 bases and the J segment 5 bases; nucleotides outside the gene matches: 4. This CDR3 is built from 15 residues. Germline-derived CDR1 and CDR2 are SGHVS and FNYEAQ. For the CDR3, the DNA is TGTGCCAGCAGCTTAGCCTATGGGACAGGGGACGAGCAGTACTTC. This codes for CASSLAYGTGDEQYF. Full variable domain (missing parts from reference TRBV7-6 and TRBJ2-7): GAGVSQSPRYKVTKRGQDVALRCDPISGHVSLYWYRQALGQGPEFLTYFNYEAQQDKSGLPNDRFSAERPEGSISTLTIQRTEQRDSAMYRCASSLAYGTGDEQYFGPGTRLTVT.

The rearrangement uses TRBV11-3 and TRBJ1-5; TRBD1 agrees at 7 bases. J was trimmed by 5 bases and V by 0 bases; bases with no gene match: 10. CDR3 size: 17 residues. Germline lookup yields CDR1 SGHNT and CDR2 YENEEA. CDR3 in DNA: TGTGCCAGCAGCTTAGACCGGGACAGCCACCTCCATCAGCCCCAGCATTTT. It translates to CASSLDRDSHLHQPQHF.

The chain joins TRBV6-4 to TRBJ1-6; 7 bases agree with TRBD1. Germline CDR1 reads MRHNA; CDR2 reads SNTAGT. Trimming took 6 bases from V and 6 from J; bases not matched to a gene: 5. CDR3 length equals 14 residues. This CDR3 reads CASRGTVANSPLHF. CDR3 bases: TGTGCCAGCAGAGGGACAGTCGCTAATTCACCCCTCCACTTT.

The V gene is TRBV14, the J gene TRBJ2-7; 13 bases are a match to TRBD2. Germline values: CDR1 SGHDN, CDR2 FVKESK. This CDR3 is 14 amino acids long. V shed 6 bases, J shed 3 bases, and the junction held 2 bases outside the gene matches. The CDR3 region is CASRTSGGHYEQYF. Written as DNA, the CDR3 is TGTGCCAGCAGGACTAGCGGGGGGCACTACGAGCAGTACTTC. The whole variable domain, remainder taken from reference TRBV14 and TRBJ2-7, is EAGVTQFPSHSVIEKGQTVTLRCDPISGHDNLYWYRRVMGKEIKFLLHFVKESKQDESGMPNNRFLAERTGGTYSTLKVQPAELEDSGVYFCASRTSGGHYEQYFGPGTRLTVT.

CDR3 in amino acids: CASSLSATGLGYTF. As DNA, the CDR3 is TGTGCCAGCAGTTTATCTGCGACAGGGCTGGGCTACACCTTC. V is TRBV27 and J is TRBJ1-2, with 7 bases that match TRBD1. Germline lookup yields CDR1 MNHEY and CDR2 SMNVEV (reference sequence). Unmatched junction bases numbered 6, after V lost 0 bases and J lost 8 bases. The CDR3 is 14 amino acids.

The chain has TRBV5-5 and TRBJ2-1; D remains unclear. The CDR3 covers 13 residues. Germline values: CDR1 SGHKS, CDR2 YYEKEE (reference sequence). V dropped 0 bases and J dropped 9 bases, with 10 bases sitting between them. CDR3 sequence reads: CASSLEPLPEQFF. DNA of the CDR3: TGTGCCAGCAGCTTGGAGCCTCTTCCTGAGCAGTTCTTC.

The chain links TRBV10-3 to TRBJ1-2; 7 positions agree with TRBD1. Germline trimming cut 2 bases from V and 8 bases from J; bases unmatched to any gene: 8. Germline V gene sequence: CDR1 ENHRY, CDR2 SYGVKD. This CDR3 is built from 14 residues. DNA for the CDR3: TGTGCCATCAGTGAGCCGGGAGGGGGCGACGGCTACACCTTC. Its translation: CAISEPGGGDGYTF.

This rearrangement joins TRBV11-1 to TRBJ1-1; 8 bases are shared with TRBD1. Germline trimming cut 4 bases from V and 1 base from J; bases unmatched to any gene: 2. There are 14 residues in the CDR3. CDR1 is SGHAT and CDR2 is FQDESV in the germline V gene (reference sequence). CDR3: CASSYTGGNTEAFF. CDR3 nucleotide sequence: TGTGCCAGCAGCTACACAGGGGGGAACACTGAAGCTTTCTTT.

This clone is classed as medium-sized. This chain uses TRBV29-1 with TRBJ2-7; 8 nucleotides agree with TRBD2. Germline V CDR1 and CDR2: SQVTM, ANQGSEA. Trimming took 7 bases from V and 0 from J; bases not matched to a gene: 5. This CDR3 is 13 amino acids long. The CDR3 protein is CSGRGGSSYEQYF. The CDR3 DNA is TGCAGCGGTCGGGGGGGGAGCTCCTACGAGCAGTACTTC.

V gene TRBV30 combines with J gene TRBJ1-1, with TRBD1 identical over 11 bases. V trimming: 3 bases; J trimming: 6 bases; junction bases outside the gene matches: 9. Germline assignment: CDR1 GTSNPN and CDR2 SVGIG (reference sequence). CDR3 length: 15 amino acids. CDR3 in DNA: TGTGCCTGGAGCTATGGACCGGGACAGGGGGCTGAAGCTTTCTTT. This gives the protein CAWSYGPGQGAEAFF.

Of note for this clone: A far larger clone lies a single base away; this is likely a read error. The rearrangement uses TRBV4-2 and TRBJ2-7, with 7 bases lining up with TRBD1. The CDR3 extends over 16 amino acids. CDR1 is LGHNA and CDR2 is YNFKEQ in the germline V gene. Here the CDR3 DNA reads TGTGCCAGCATCCAAGATTCGTGGGCAGGGGGCTACGAGCAGTACTTC. Residues: CASIQDSWAGGYEQYF.

The chain carries TRBV7-2 and TRBJ2-5; 9 nucleotides line up with TRBD2. Germline-derived CDR1 and CDR2 are SGHTA and FQGNSA. V dropped 1 base and J dropped 4; count of bases not matched to a gene: 4. This CDR3 comprises 15 residues. CDR3 coding DNA: TGTGCCAGCAGCTTAGGGCGGGGGGGCGTAGAGACCCAGTACTTC. This encodes CASSLGRGGVETQYF.

The V gene is TRBV11-2, the J gene TRBJ1-3, with 10 nucleotides matching TRBD1. The trim removed 5 bases at V and 2 bases at J, leaving 6 bases unmatched. This CDR3 contains 16 residues. CDR1 SGHAT and CDR2 FQNNGV come from the germline V gene. The CDR3 DNA reads as TGTGCCAGCAGCGTCCTGGGGACAGGGGCTGGAAACACCATATATTTT. Its translation: CASSVLGTGAGNTIYF.

This chain connects TRBV9 to TRBJ1-5; D might be TRBD1 (5 bases). This CDR3 comprises 15 residues. Germline CDR1 is SGDLS and CDR2 is YYNGEE. V was clipped by 3 bases and J by 0 bases, with 10 bases between them. The chain's CDR3 is CASSASGVSNQPQHF. CDR3 DNA: TGTGCCAGCAGCGCCTCGGGGGTTAGCAATCAGCCCCAGCATTTT. Using reference TRBV9 and TRBJ1-5 for the parts outside the CDR3, the full variable domain is DSGVTQTPKHLITATGQRVTLRCSPRSGDLSVYWYQQSLDQGLQFLIQYYNGEERAKGNILERFSAQQFPDLHSELNLSSLELGDSALYFCASSASGVSNQPQHFGDGTRLSIL.